This entry lists 27 T cell receptor beta chains sequenced from one sample in a study of identical twins. TCRdb used MiXCR to reprocess the 5' RACE reads, holding one entry per CDR3 protein. The table lists 1.5 million to 2 million distinct CDR3 sequences, 25% to 35% of them singletons. Sequencing was done on a sample of cord blood. The receptors come from a newborn girl in good health.

This chain connects TRBV5-1 to TRBJ2-3; the match to TRBD2 covers 8 bases. The CDR3 runs 14 residues. The V and J ends lost 5 bases and 5 bases, in that order; junction bases with no gene match: 7. CDR1 SGHRS and CDR2 YFSETQ come from the germline V gene. The CDR3 coding sequence is TGCGCCAGCAGAAAGACTAGCGAGGGAGATACGCAGTATTTT. Protein: CASRKTSEGDTQYF.

This clonotype was seen at least ten times. The J gene is TRBJ2-3, the V gene TRBV13; TRBD2 agrees at 10 bases. CDR1 PRHDT and CDR2 FYEKMQ come from the germline V gene (reference sequence). The V and J ends lost 5 bases and 2 bases, in that order; junction bases with no gene match: 4. There are 15 residues in the CDR3. CDR3 protein: CASSMGLAFTDTQYF. CDR3 DNA: TGTGCCAGCAGCATGGGACTAGCGTTCACAGATACGCAGTATTTT.

J is TRBJ1-2 and V is TRBV12-3 or TRBV12-4; D not certain. CDR3 size: 12 residues. The germline V and J ends were trimmed by 5 bases and 5 bases, with 9 bases remaining between them. The CDR3 nucleotides are TGTGCCAGCAGTACCTTTATTTATGGCTACACCTTC. This codes for CASSTFIYGYTF.

This chain links TRBV28 with TRBJ1-5, with unresolved D. V was cut by 7 bases and J by 3 bases, with 25 bases left in between. In germline, CDR1 is MDHEN, CDR2 SYDVKM. The CDR3 spans 18 residues. CDR3: CASTLPPQQQPYNQPQHF. As DNA, the CDR3 is TGTGCCAGCACCCTTCCCCCCCAGCAACAGCCCTACAATCAGCCCCAGCATTTT.

This clonotype occurred once. The chain is built from TRBV20-1 and TRBJ1-1; 8 bases are a match to TRBD1. Trimming took 6 bases from V and 5 from J; bases not matched to a gene: 8. This CDR3 is 13 amino acids long. Looked up from germline, CDR1 is DFQATT and CDR2 is SNEGSKA (reference sequence). The CDR3 loop is CSADGQGQTEAFF. CDR3 bases: TGCAGTGCGGACGGACAGGGCCAAACTGAAGCTTTCTTT.

This clonotype was picked up a small number of times. The chain combines TRBV5-1 with TRBJ2-3; D possibly corresponds to TRBD2 (6 bases). V lost 2 bases, J lost 1 base, and 14 bases lay in between. This CDR3 region has 16 residues. CDR1 and CDR2 (germline): SGHRS, YFSETQ. CDR3 DNA: TGCGCCAGCAGCTTACGCGGGGCCTCACGCACAGATACGCAGTATTTT. As protein: CASSLRGASRTDTQYF.

The gene calls are TRBV20-1 and TRBJ2-3; possibly TRBD1 for D (6 bases). V dropped 3 bases and J dropped 4 bases, with 8 bases sitting between them. CDR3 length: 12 amino acids. CDR1 and CDR2 (germline): DFQATT, SNEGSKA (reference sequence). The CDR3: CSASGGPDTQYF. The CDR3 DNA sequence: TGCAGTGCTAGTGGGGGCCCAGATACGCAGTATTTT.

V is TRBV11-2 and J is TRBJ2-2; 7 bases map to TRBD1. Looked up from germline, CDR1 is SGHAT and CDR2 is FQNNGV. With V trimmed by 9 bases and J by 3 bases, 4 bases remained unmatched. The CDR3 consists of 13 residues. The CDR3 reads CASYRGDTGELFF. The CDR3 nucleotides read TGTGCCAGTTACAGGGGCGACACCGGGGAGCTGTTTTTT.

In its sample, this clonotype was seen a few times. This chain links TRBV10-3 with TRBJ1-2; no reliable D call. Trimming took 0 bases from V and 4 from J, leaving 9 bases between them. CDR1 is ENHRY and CDR2 is SYGVKD in the germline V gene. The CDR3 has 14 residues. The CDR3 DNA is TGTGCCATCAGTGAGTCTGGAGGGATCTATGGCTACACCTTC. Amino acid sequence: CAISESGGIYGYTF.

The chain carries TRBV4-1 and TRBJ2-1; TRBD2 matches 10 bases. Germline assignment: CDR1 MGHRA and CDR2 YSYEKL. The CDR3 spans 14 residues. The V segment lost 1 base and the J segment 8 bases; nucleotides outside the gene matches: 2. As DNA, the CDR3 is TGCGCCAGCAGCCAAGGAGCGGGGGGGCATGAGCAGTTCTTC. Translating gives CASSQGAGGHEQFF.

This sequence joins TRBV4-1 and TRBJ2-7; 7 nucleotides match TRBD1. The DNA end favors TRBJ2-5, so the J call may be wrong. The CDR3 spans 14 residues. CDR1 is MGHRA, CDR2 YSYEKL, per germline. The CDR3 reads CASSRRTGLETQYF. The CDR3 DNA is TGCGCCAGCAGCCGGAGGACAGGATTAGAGACCCAGTACTTC.

The chain joins TRBV6-1 to TRBJ2-3; TRBD2 matches 7 bases. Per the germline V gene, CDR1 is MNHNS and CDR2 is SASEGT. This CDR3 comprises 14 residues. V shed 1 base, J shed 2 bases, and the junction held 0 bases outside the gene matches. CDR3 loop: CASSEGDYTDTQYF. The CDR3 DNA reads as TGTGCCAGCAGTGAAGGGGACTACACAGATACGCAGTATTTT.

This chain links TRBV3-1 with TRBJ2-7; 7 bases map to TRBD2. The J call is uncertain, as TRBJ2-5 better fits the DNA end. In germline, CDR1 is LGHDT, CDR2 YNNKEL (reference sequence). The CDR3 is made up of 15 amino acids. The chain's CDR3 is CASSQMVAGLETQYF. In DNA form, the CDR3 reads TGTGCCAGCAGCCAAATGGTAGCGGGCTTGGAGACCCAGTACTTC.

V and J are TRBV2 and TRBJ2-7; D perhaps matches TRBD1 (6 bases). The better agreement between TRBJ2-5 and the DNA end casts doubt on the J call. The CDR3 sequence is 11 residues long. The V gene's germline CDR1 is SNHLY and CDR2 FYNNEI. The CDR3 DNA is TGTGCCAGCGGGGGCGGGGAGACCCAGTACTTC. Translating it yields CASGGGETQYF.

The rearrangement links TRBV4-2 to TRBJ2-5; D gene ambiguous. Germline V gene lookup returns CDR1 LGHNA and CDR2 YNFKEQ. CDR3 length: 15 residues. Between the trimmed V and J ends, which lost 1 base and 6 bases, there was a span of 15 bases. The CDR3 region is CASSQAGDWMQTQYF. CDR3 coding DNA: TGTGCCAGCAGCCAAGCAGGTGATTGGATGCAGACCCAGTACTTC.

The chain combines TRBV6-6 with TRBJ2-2; D is ambiguous. The V gene lost 2 bases and the J gene lost 10 bases, with 17 bases spanning the gap. The germline gives CDR1 MNHNY, CDR2 SVGAGI (reference sequence). This CDR3 is 15 amino acids long. The CDR3 bases are TGTGCCAGCAGTTACGGTAGTAGCTCGGTCGAGGAGCTGTTTTTT. Translating it yields CASSYGSSSVEELFF.

This clonotype was observed at least ten times. This sequence joins TRBV27 and TRBJ1-2, with TRBD1 matching over 8 bases. CDR1 is MNHEY and CDR2 is SMNVEV in the germline V gene (reference sequence). Germline trimming cut 1 base from V and 2 bases from J; bases unmatched to any gene: 6. The CDR3 has 16 amino acids. As DNA, the CDR3 is TGTGCCAGCAGTTTATTCCCGGACAGGGCCAACTATGGCTACACCTTC. It specifies CASSLFPDRANYGYTF.

The chain links TRBV29-1 to TRBJ2-3, with 10 bases fitting TRBD2. CDR1 is SQVTM, CDR2 ANQGSEA, per germline. Trimming took 8 bases from V and 4 from J; bases not matched to a gene: 6. This CDR3 contains 13 residues. CDR3 DNA: TGCAGCTCAGGGACTAGCGTCTCAGATACGCAGTATTTT. This codes for CSSGTSVSDTQYF.

This clonotype appeared many times. The V gene is TRBV28, the J gene TRBJ2-1; possibly TRBD1 for D (6 bases). The CDR3 spans 15 residues. Germline V gene data show CDR1 as MDHEN and CDR2 as SYDVKM. V shed 6 bases and J shed 0 bases, with 12 bases lying between them. This CDR3 reads CASSPGDSSYNEQFF. The CDR3, as DNA: TGTGCCAGCAGCCCAGGGGATAGCTCCTACAATGAGCAGTTCTTC. Looking up the rest from reference TRBV28 and TRBJ2-1 gives the full variable domain: DVKVTQSSRYLVKRTGEKVFLECVQDMDHENMFWYRQDPGLGLRLIYFSYDVKMKEKGDIPEGYSVSREKKERFSLILESASTNQTSMYLCASSPGDSSYNEQFFGPGTRLTVL.

With regard to this clonotype: Germline is not matched at one junction end, which may reflect a read error. The CDR3 sequence: CACSLRNYEQYF. CDR3 in DNA: TGTGCCTGCAGTTTACGAAACTACGAGCAGTACTTC. The V call is TRBV28, the J call TRBJ2-5, with no clear D. TRBJ2-7 explains the end of the DNA better; the J call may be wrong. The germline gives CDR1 MDHEN, CDR2 SYDVKM. This CDR3 comprises 12 residues.

This clonotype was seen a few times. The V and J genes are TRBV12-3 or TRBV12-4 and TRBJ2-7; 9 nucleotides match TRBD2. This CDR3 comprises 16 residues. The J segment lost 0 bases and the V segment lost 5 bases, leaving 8 bases of the junction unmatched. The CDR3 sequence is CASSLRDSGSSYEQYF. The CDR3 coding sequence is TGTGCCAGCAGTCTCAGAGATAGCGGGAGCTCCTACGAGCAGTACTTC.

V is TRBV25-1 and J is TRBJ1-4, with D perhaps matching TRBD1 (5 bases). This CDR3 comprises 15 residues. Germline values: CDR1 MGHDK, CDR2 SYGVNS. Trimming removed 1 base at V and 7 bases at J, with 13 bases between. Here the CDR3 reads CASSESWVQGEKLFF. CDR3 nucleotides: TGTGCCAGCAGTGAATCCTGGGTCCAGGGTGAAAAACTGTTTTTT.

This clonotype turned up a few times. The chain employs TRBV12-3 or TRBV12-4 and TRBJ2-3, with D possibly matching TRBD2 (6 bases). The CDR3 totals 16 residues. Trimming shortened V by 6 bases and J by 0 bases, and 16 bases separated the two germline ends. This CDR3 reads CASSPRWGESTDTQYF. The CDR3 DNA sequence: TGTGCCAGCAGCCCTAGGTGGGGGGAGAGCACAGATACGCAGTATTTT.

This clonotype has ten or more counts. The chain uses TRBV29-1 and TRBJ2-1, with D perhaps TRBD1 (5 bases). V was shortened by 7 bases and J by 10 bases, with 17 bases between the two germline ends. Germline CDR1 is SQVTM and CDR2 is ANQGSEA. The CDR3 is 12 amino acids. CDR3 nucleotide sequence: TGCAGCGCCCACAGGTCCCCCCTCGAGCAGTTCTTC. Translated, it gives CSAHRSPLEQFF.

This clonotype was seen many times. The genes are TRBV5-1 and TRBJ2-1; 10 bases match TRBD2. The trim removed 4 bases at V and 7 bases at J, leaving 5 bases unmatched. Germline CDR1 reads SGHRS; CDR2 reads YFSETQ. The CDR3 extends over 14 amino acids. CDR3: CASSVATSGNEQFF. The CDR3 DNA reads as TGCGCCAGCAGCGTAGCGACTAGCGGGAATGAGCAGTTCTTC.

The chain couples TRBV2 to TRBJ2-7, with D possibly being TRBD1 (5 bases). The V and J ends lost 5 bases and 7 bases respectively, with 12 bases between them. Per germline, CDR1 SNHLY and CDR2 FYNNEI. The length of the CDR3 is 12 residues. The CDR3 loop is CASSQGILEQYF. CDR3 nucleotide sequence: TGTGCCAGCAGTCAGGGTATACTGGAGCAGTACTTC.

The table lists this clonotype with a few counts. The gene calls are TRBV6-1 and TRBJ1-1; 7 positions agree with TRBD1. The CDR3 is 15 residues long. The ends lost 7 bases at V and 1 base at J; junction bases unmatched: 9. The germline gives CDR1 MNHNS, CDR2 SASEGT. CDR3 residues: CASTLQTGSNTEAFF. For the CDR3, the DNA is TGTGCCAGCACCCTACAGACAGGGTCGAACACTGAAGCTTTCTTT.